Detailed here is one T cell receptor (beta chain). Its antigen is undetermined. This record belongs to a study of OX40 agonist ivuxolimab in advanced cancers. Assay used: immunoSEQ multiplex PCR; TCRdb lists only in-frame clones, some missing. This table has approximately 70,000 clones, roughly 81% appearing once. Regarding the study as a whole: The mean number of expanded clones was higher in CD8+ T cells than in CD4+.

This material consisted of CD4+ or CD8+ T cells sorted from blood, taken in a trial of the OX40 agonist ivuxolimab. This receptor was taken from an adult with an advanced solid tumor such as melanoma, head and neck, liver or kidney cancer.

The CDR3 loop reads CASSHGGSAEAFF. The CDR3 DNA sequence: TGTGCCAGCAGCCACGGAGGGTCGGCTGAAGCTTTCTTT. The chain uses TRBV11-3 and TRBJ1-1; D is unclear. Germline CDR1 is SGHNT and CDR2 is YENEEA. With 5 bases removed from V and 6 bases from J, the gap between germline ends came to 13 bases. The CDR3 loop spans 13 amino acids.